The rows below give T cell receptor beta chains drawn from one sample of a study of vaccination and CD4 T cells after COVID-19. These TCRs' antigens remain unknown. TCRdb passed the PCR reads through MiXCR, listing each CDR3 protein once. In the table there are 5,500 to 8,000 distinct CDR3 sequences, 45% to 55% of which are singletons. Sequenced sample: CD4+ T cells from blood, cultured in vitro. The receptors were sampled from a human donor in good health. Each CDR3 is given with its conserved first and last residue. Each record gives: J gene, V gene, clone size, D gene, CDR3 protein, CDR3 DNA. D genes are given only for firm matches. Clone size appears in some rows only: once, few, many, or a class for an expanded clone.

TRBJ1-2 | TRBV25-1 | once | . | CASNSLVAVNGYTF | TGTGCCAGCAATTCGTTAGTAGCGGTGAATGGCTACACCTTC
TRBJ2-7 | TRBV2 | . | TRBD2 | CASSELVAGEQYF | TGTGCCAGCAGCGAGCTCGTAGCGGGGGAGCAGTACTTC
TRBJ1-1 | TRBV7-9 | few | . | CASGPQGNTEAFF | TGTGCCAGCGGGCCGCAGGGGAACACTGAAGCTTTCTTT
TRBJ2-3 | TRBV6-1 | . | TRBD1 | CASSDRAGTDTQYF | TGTGCCAGTTCGGACAGGGCGGGCACAGATACGCAGTATTTT
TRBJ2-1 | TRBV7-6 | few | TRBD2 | CASSSWTSGGPLNEQFF | TGTGCCAGCAGCTCCTGGACTAGCGGGGGGCCCCTCAATGAGCAGTTCTTC
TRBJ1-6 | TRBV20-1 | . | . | CSASPGNNSPLHF | TGCAGTGCTAGTCCGGGGAATAATTCACCCCTCCACTTT
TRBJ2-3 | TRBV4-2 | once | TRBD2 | CASSPYSGRTGDTQYF | TGTGCCAGCAGCCCGTATAGCGGGAGGACGGGAGATACGCAGTATTTT
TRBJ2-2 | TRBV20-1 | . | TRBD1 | CSARRQGVDTGELFF | TGCAGTGCTAGAAGACAGGGTGTTGACACCGGGGAGCTGTTTTTT
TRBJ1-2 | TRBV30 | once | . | CAWSYQGGYTF | TGTGCCTGGAGTTACCAGGGTGGCTACACCTTC
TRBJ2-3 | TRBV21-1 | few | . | CASSGRGASCSDTQYF | TGTGCCAGCAGCGGAAGGGGGGCTAGTTGTTCAGATACGCAGTATTTT
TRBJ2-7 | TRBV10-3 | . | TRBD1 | CAITAGTGKGEQYF | TGTGCCATCACCGCCGGGACAGGGAAAGGGGAGCAGTACTTC
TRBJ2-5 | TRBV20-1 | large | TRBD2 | CSARASGRALLETQYF | TGCAGTGCTAGGGCTAGCGGGAGGGCCTTACTAGAGACCCAGTACTTC
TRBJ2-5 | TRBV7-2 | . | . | CASSGALGTADQETQYF | TGTGCCAGCAGCGGCGCGTTGGGGACGGCTGACCAAGAGACCCAGTACTTC
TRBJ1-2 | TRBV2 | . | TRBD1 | CASTWTGAGYTF | TGTGCCAGCACTTGGACAGGGGCTGGCTACACCTTC
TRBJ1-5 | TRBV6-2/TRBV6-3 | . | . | CASSEGLRPTNQPQHF | TGTGCCAGCAGTGAGGGCCTCCGTCCTACCAATCAGCCCCAGCATTTT
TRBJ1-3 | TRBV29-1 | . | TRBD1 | CSVIKQGKGNTIYF | TGCAGCGTCATAAAACAGGGGAAGGGAAACACCATATATTTT
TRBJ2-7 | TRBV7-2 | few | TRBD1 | CASSSPPDWRDRAVQYF | TGTGCCAGCAGCTCACCCCCGGACTGGCGGGACAGGGCGGTGCAGTACTTC
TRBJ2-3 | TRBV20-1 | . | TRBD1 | CSARDRQGTDTQYF | TGCAGTGCTAGGGACCGACAGGGGACAGATACGCAGTATTTT
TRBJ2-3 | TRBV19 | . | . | CASSTGRGRSHTDTQYF | TGTGCCAGTAGTACTGGGCGGGGCAGGTCGCACACAGATACGCAGTATTTT
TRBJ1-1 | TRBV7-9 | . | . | CASRPGNEAFF | TGTGCCAGCAGGCCTGGGAACGAAGCTTTCTTT
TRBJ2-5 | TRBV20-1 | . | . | CSACTVPQETQYF | TGCAGTGCTTGTACGGTTCCCCAAGAGACCCAGTACTTC
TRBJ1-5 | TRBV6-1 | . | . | CASSESQGINQPQHF | TGTGCCAGCAGTGAATCCCAGGGCATTAATCAGCCCCAGCATTTT
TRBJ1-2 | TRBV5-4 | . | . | CASSFTRANYGYTF | TGTGCCAGCAGCTTCACGAGAGCTAACTATGGCTACACCTTC
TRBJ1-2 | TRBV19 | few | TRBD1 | CASRPTGTVYGYTF | TGTGCCAGTAGACCGACAGGGACAGTCTATGGCTACACCTTC
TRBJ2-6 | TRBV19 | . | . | CASSGPVGANVLTF | TGTGCCAGTAGTGGGCCTGTCGGGGCCAACGTCCTGACTTTC
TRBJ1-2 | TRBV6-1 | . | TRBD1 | CASSLGQQHPYGYTF | TGTGCCAGCAGCCTGGGACAGCAACACCCCTATGGCTACACCTTC
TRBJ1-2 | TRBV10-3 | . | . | CAISVDAGSNYGYTF | TGTGCCATCAGTGTTGACGCCGGATCTAACTATGGCTACACCTTC
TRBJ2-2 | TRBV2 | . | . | CASSGSQNTGELFF | TGTGCCAGCAGTGGATCGCAGAACACCGGGGAGCTGTTTTTT
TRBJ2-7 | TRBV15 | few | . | CATSRGEGRPYEQYF | TGTGCCACCAGCAGAGGGGAAGGCAGGCCGTACGAGCAGTACTTC